This T cell receptor (beta chain) is from a study of blood T cells in healthy people across ages (dated by TCRdb to about 2015). For the study in its entirety: In model experiments, roughly one uniquely barcoded TCR beta cDNA molecule per two T cells was captured by template switching. To track age-related changes in TCR beta repertoire diversity, the study relied on deep sequencing normalized with unique cDNA molecular identifiers. The donors were split into four age groups: young (average approximately 16 years), middle-aged (roughly 40), aged (62) and long-lived (roughly 77). To avoid experimental bias, donors of different ages were spread randomly across the sequencing lanes. The study analyzed two additional independent replicas of 1 million unique cDNA reads from the same blood draw for two donors, one aged 18 to 30 and one aged 80 or older.

Trimming removed 3 bases from V and 9 bases from J, leaving 9 bases between the germline ends. CDR1 and CDR2 were assigned from the germline V gene (reference sequence) as DFQATT and SNEGSKA. The CDR3 has 11 amino acids, counting the end cysteine and phenylalanine. Only CDR3 DNA remains: 33 bases, in frame from the first base. The donors were 40 or so Caucasian individuals from Russia, aged roughly 6 to 100 years, who were systemically healthy. Each donor gave roughly 11 milliliters of peripheral blood, drawn into EDTA-treated Vacutainer tubes. PBMCs were isolated by Ficoll-Paque density-gradient centrifugation, with at least 6 million obtained per sample. Total RNA was extracted from PBMCs with Trizol reagent, with at least 6 micrograms obtained per sample. For every donor, flow cytometry on a PBMC aliquot measured the percentage of naive CD45RAhigh/CD27high T cells. Of note for this clonotype: Its antigen is still unknown. It has no much larger one-base neighbor in the sample; base qualities were not kept.

General findings and caveats noted by the study authors: Compared with the aged group, the long-lived group had more naive CD4+ T cells, fewer expanded clones and increased TCR diversity, a pattern suggesting age selection. Conclusive comparison of naive and antigen-experienced compartments was prevented by the profiling of bulk unsorted PBMCs. Observed TCR beta diversity per million T cells fell roughly linearly with age, and a significant reduction was already apparent by age about 38. A strong correlation was found between observed TCR beta diversity and the percentage of naive T cells measured by flow cytometry. Estimates of total diversity based on one million sequenced T cells were regarded as lower bounds and as underestimates. Because the CMV infection status of the donors was unknown, age-related changes in expanded clonotypes may potentially have been confounded.

Library generation was performed with 5' RACE. The sequencing machine was an Illumina HiSeq 2500. The second PCR ran for about 6 to 12 cycles and used a J-beta primer mix along with a sample-barcoded 5' primer. A template-switch 5' adaptor carrying 12 random nucleotides introduced a unique molecular identifier onto each TCR beta cDNA molecule. Each sample yielded at least 2.5 million CDR3-containing paired-end reads. All of the RNA was converted into first-strand cDNA using the Mint cDNA synthesis kit, with a TRBC-specific oligonucleotide serving as the primer. After uracil-DNA glycosylase treatment, a first 18-cycle PCR used universal primers M1SS and BC2_uni_R on all cDNA. The paper's data handling went like this. Normalization of each sample was performed by random selection of 1 million high-quality reads, each carrying a distinct molecular identifier. Reads sharing molecular identifiers were discarded rather than binned into consensus sequences. CDR3 identification, clonotype clustering and error correction used MiTCR with a Q25 quality threshold and the strictest error-elimination algorithm. A nonparametric unseen species model using Euler transformation provided a lower-bound estimate of total TCR beta diversity. TCRdb reprocessed the public reads (quality trimming at Q25 with fastp, clone calling with MiXCR) and kept in-frame beta chains. One record per CDR3 amino acid sequence lists the most common genes and DNA. These V and J calls rely on TCRdb rather than the paper's analysis. The sample records over a million distinct CDR3 sequences, roughly 40% of which are singletons. The top ten hold 7.9% of the sample.

The chain employs TRBV20-1 and TRBJ2-1; the D gene is possibly TRBD1, with 5 bases matching. The receptor was derived from a woman between 18 and 30 years old in good health. Sequenced sample: blood. The CDR3 protein: CSASIGAEQFF. The DNA sequence reads TGCAGTGCTAGTATAGGGGCTGAGCAGTTCTTC.